This T cell receptor (beta chain) is drawn from a study of blood T cell repertoires in COVID-19. Study as a whole: Donors in the United States, Italy and Spain gave samples during acute or convalescent COVID-19. The analysed material was cDNA or gDNA that came from T cells, B-cell-depleted T cells, or PBMCs.

The CDR3 has 15 amino acids. Germline CDR1 and CDR2: WNHNN and SYGVQD (reference sequence). V was pared by 6 bases and J by 0 bases, with 5 bases of the junction left unmatched. Under the authors' procedure: Estimation of nucleated cell counts was performed using reference gene primer amplification. Clones were sequenced by immunoSEQ multiplex PCR, and TCRdb holds only the in-frame ones, with some missing. V, J and clone size were drawn from that table, and D and trimming were deduced from the DNA. The sample records about 28,000 clones, 87% being singletons. V is TRBV10-1 and J is TRBJ1-5; the match to TRBD1 covers 7 bases. Sequencing was done on a sample of peripheral blood. This receptor was taken from a man in his fifties or sixties with active COVID-19. CDR3 amino acids: CASSADRYSNQPQHF. The CDR3 nucleotides read TGCGCCAGCAGCGCGGACAGGTATAGCAATCAGCCCCAGCATTTT.